This TCR beta chain was sequenced during a study of cytomegalovirus exposure and HLA in healthy donors. General study findings and limits: Rare TCR sequences dominated, though some public TCRs recurred in many donors. A cluster of highly shared sequence variants was likely a sequencing artifact. A previous analysis found most TCR beta V segments productive roughly 87% or roughly 30% of the time. The authors assumed roughly uniform sequencing depth across donors for presence/absence analyses.

The CDR3 totals 15 residues. With V trimmed by 4 bases and J by 3 bases, 5 bases remained unmatched. The V gene's germline CDR1 is LGHNA and CDR2 YSLEER. The PCR used 60 Vbeta and 13 Jbeta primers. The method was immunoSEQ multiplex PCR; TCRdb's version includes in-frame clones alone and lacks a portion of them. The sample contains just over 85,000 clones, 65% to 80% of which appear only once. A note on this clone: Its target is not known.

The receptor was isolated from a man aged 35 to 55 in good health and CMV-seronegative. Sequences were obtained from PBMCs. V and J are TRBV4-3 and TRBJ2-7; 11 positions match TRBD1. The CDR3 bases are TGCGCCAGCAGCCGGACAGGGGGCGAGAGCTACGAGCAGTACTTC. This translates into CASSRTGGESYEQYF.